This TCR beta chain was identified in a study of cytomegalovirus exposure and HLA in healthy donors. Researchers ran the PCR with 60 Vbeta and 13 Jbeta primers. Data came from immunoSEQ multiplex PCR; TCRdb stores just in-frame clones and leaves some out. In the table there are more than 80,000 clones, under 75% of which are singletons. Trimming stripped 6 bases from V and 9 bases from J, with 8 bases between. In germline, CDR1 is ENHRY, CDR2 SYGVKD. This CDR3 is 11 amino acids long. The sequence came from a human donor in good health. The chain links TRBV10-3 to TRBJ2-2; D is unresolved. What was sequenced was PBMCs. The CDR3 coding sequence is TGTGCCATCAGCCAGGCAAGGGAGCTGTTTTTT. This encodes CAISQARELFF.